The sample holds a few counts of the clone carrying this TCR beta chain. Its specificity is unknown. The data originate from a study of shared clonotypes between healthy human individuals. Using immunoSEQ multiplex PCR, the repertoire was profiled, and TCRdb retains in-frame clones only, with some absent. The profile covers about 1 million clones, with approximately 72% appearing a single time and less than 1.5% taken by the ten largest. Study results and caveats: The naive CD4 repertoires of four donors were compared, and around 5% of clonotypes were shared.

Looked up from germline, CDR1 is SGHTA and CDR2 is FQGNSA. This CDR3 has 16 residues. The V gene lost 1 base and the J gene lost 3 bases, with 16 bases spanning the gap. Caucasian adults residing in Nashville, Tennessee made up all the donors. Sequenced: memory CD4+ T cells sorted from blood. Indicated subset: CD45RA-negative fraction. The source is a man younger than 30 in good health. The J gene is TRBJ2-7, the V gene TRBV7-2, with D possibly TRBD2 on 5 matching bases. DNA for the CDR3: TGTGCCAGCAGCTTAGTAAGTGGCGGAGGTTTCTACGAGCAGTACTTC. The encoded protein is CASSLVSGGGFYEQYF.